The 5 T cell receptor beta chains listed next were all sequenced from one sample in a study of cytomegalovirus exposure and HLA in healthy donors. Use of 60 Vbeta and 13 Jbeta primers characterized the PCR. The table came from immunoSEQ multiplex PCR; TCRdb's copy has only in-frame clones and leaves some out. Among 170,000 or so clones listed, less than 90% were seen once. The specimen sequenced was PBMCs. Every receptor here comes from a man aged 18-30 years in good health and CMV-seronegative.

This chain connects TRBV4-1 to TRBJ1-4; unclear D gene. Germline CDR1 is MGHRA and CDR2 is YSYEKL. This CDR3 contains 15 residues. V lost 2 bases to trimming and J lost 7 bases, with 14 bases between them. Here the CDR3 reads CASSQIQRVGEKLFF. The CDR3 DNA follows: TGCGCCAGCAGCCAAATACAGAGGGTGGGTGAAAAACTGTTTTTT.

The chain has TRBV5-1 and TRBJ2-3, with D perhaps matching TRBD2 (5 bases). Germline V gene sequence: CDR1 SGHRS, CDR2 YFSETQ. This CDR3 is built from 17 residues. V shed 1 base and J shed 1 base, with 16 bases lying between them. CDR3 sequence reads: CASSLPPVRRGTDTQYF. Here the CDR3 DNA reads TGCGCCAGCAGCTTGCCCCCCGTGCGGCGGGGCACAGATACGCAGTATTTT.

The gene calls are TRBV5-1 and TRBJ2-7; 9 nucleotides match TRBD1. The CDR3 is 15 amino acids. V trimming: 2 bases; J trimming: 6 bases; junction bases outside the gene matches: 9. Per the germline V gene, CDR1 is SGHRS and CDR2 is YFSETQ. CDR3 region: CASSFRDRVSGEQYF. The CDR3 DNA follows: TGCGCCAGCAGCTTTCGGGACAGGGTCTCAGGCGAGCAGTACTTC.

This clone was detected a few times. The genes are TRBV7-6 and TRBJ2-1, with TRBD2 matching 11 bases. The V segment lost 0 bases and the J segment 10 bases; nucleotides outside the gene matches: 5. CDR3 size: 15 residues. CDR1 and CDR2 (germline): SGHVS, FNYEAQ. CDR3 in amino acids: CASSLASGGVWEQFF. The CDR3 nucleotides are TGTGCCAGCAGCTTAGCTAGCGGGGGGGTCTGGGAGCAGTTCTTC.

The chain uses TRBV27 and TRBJ2-3; D is possibly TRBD2 (6 bases). The CDR3 loop spans 15 amino acids. Germline assignment: CDR1 MNHEY and CDR2 SMNVEV (reference sequence). V lost 5 bases, J lost 5 bases, and 17 bases lay in between. CDR3 loop: CASSPFREFVDTQYF. The CDR3 DNA sequence: TGTGCCAGCAGTCCCTTCCGGGAGTTTGTAGATACGCAGTATTTT.